The clone carrying this T cell receptor (beta chain) came up many times. The data were obtained in a study of identical twins. The CDR3 is 15 residues long. Germline trimming cut 6 bases from V and 5 bases from J; bases unmatched to any gene: 7. Each CDR3 protein is one row after TCRdb ran MiXCR on the 5' RACE reads. The sample records over 600,000 distinct CDR3 sequences, around 21% being singletons. In addition, the sample was reused for a study of T cells expressing NK-cell markers. This second report adds: One observes that, in several donors, these clonotypes were also the leading ones within the CD3+CD56-NKG2C+ fraction. Whether the expanded NKG2C+ T cell clones recognized HCMV remained unclear.

The sequence was collected from a woman under 30 in good health. Sequenced sample: PBMCs. The gene calls are TRBV12-3 or TRBV12-4 and TRBJ2-3; 11 positions match TRBD2. CDR3 region: CASRPGLADEDTQYF. The DNA for the CDR3 is TGTGCCAGCAGACCGGGACTAGCGGACGAAGATACGCAGTATTTT.